This T cell receptor (beta chain) stems from a study of blood T cell repertoires in COVID-19. Background on the study: T cells, B-cell-depleted T cells, or PBMCs supplied cDNA or gDNA.

Some clones are missing from TCRdb's copy, which holds only in-frame ones; the method was immunoSEQ multiplex PCR. The sample holds over 200,000 clones, about nine tenths seen once. This CDR3 contains 15 residues. Deletions cut 1 base from V and 3 bases from J, with 10 bases between. The V gene's germline CDR1 is SGHDN and CDR2 FVKESK. Cohorts were assigned according to the clinical history that participants reported. This TCR was sampled from a man younger than 30 with acute COVID-19. The sequenced sample was PBMCs or T cells enriched from blood (not recorded which). This rearrangement joins TRBV14 to TRBJ1-3; a possible D gene is TRBD1 (5 bases). The CDR3 reads CASSQARAYGNTIYF. DNA for the CDR3: TGTGCCAGCAGCCAAGCCAGGGCCTATGGAAACACCATATATTTT.